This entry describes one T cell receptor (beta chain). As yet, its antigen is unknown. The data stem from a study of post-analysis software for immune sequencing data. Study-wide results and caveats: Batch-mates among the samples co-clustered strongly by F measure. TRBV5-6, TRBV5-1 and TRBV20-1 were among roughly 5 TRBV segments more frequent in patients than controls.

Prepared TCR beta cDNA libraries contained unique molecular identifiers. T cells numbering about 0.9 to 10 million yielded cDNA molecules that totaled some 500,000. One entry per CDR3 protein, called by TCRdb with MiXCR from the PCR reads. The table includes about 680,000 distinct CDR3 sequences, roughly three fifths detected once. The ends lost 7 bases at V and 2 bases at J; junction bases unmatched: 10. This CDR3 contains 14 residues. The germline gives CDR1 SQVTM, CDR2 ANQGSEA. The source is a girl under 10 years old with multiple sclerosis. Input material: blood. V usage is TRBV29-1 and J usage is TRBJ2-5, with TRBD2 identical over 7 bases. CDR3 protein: CSAEPRGGQETQYF. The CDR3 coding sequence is TGCAGCGCTGAGCCCCGCGGGGGTCAAGAGACCCAGTACTTC.